This TCR beta chain comes out of a study of beta chain features in type 1 diabetes. The whole isolated RNA underwent reverse transcription, so sequencing captured expressed TCRB transcripts. TCRdb's table, derived via immunoSEQ multiplex PCR, lists solely in-frame clones and lacks some. The sample has roughly 340,000 clones; roughly 13% are singletons. The sample holds a few counts of this clone. Its antigen is still unknown. Study-level points and caveats: For type 1 diabetes patients, VDJ junctions showed fewer insertions and more deletions. Patients showed naive, central memory and Treg TCRB repertoires that appeared more similar than those of healthy donors. For Type 1 diabetes patients, all four CD4+ subsets carried TCRB CDR3s that were moderately but significantly shorter.

The clonotype comes from a woman between 18 and 30 years old with type 1 diabetes. The sequenced material came from naive CD4+ T cells from blood.

CDR3: CASSPRAGAQETQYF. The CDR3 bases are TGTGCCAGCAGCCCAAGGGCGGGGGCACAAGAGACCCAGTACTTC. This chain joins TRBV28 and TRBJ2-5; perhaps TRBD2 as D (7 bases). The length of the CDR3 is 15 residues. In germline, CDR1 is MDHEN, CDR2 SYDVKM. The V end lost 6 bases, the J end lost 2 bases, and 16 bases lay between the germline ends.